Each of the 25 T cell receptor beta chains below was sequenced from the same sample in a study of blood T cell dynamics during melanoma immunotherapy. Study observations and caveats: The most clonal sorted CD8+ subset, immune-effector cells, was closest to cell-free DNA CDR3 sequences.

The repertoire was sequenced with immunoSEQ multiplex PCR; TCRdb's copy has only in-frame clones and lacks some. Of more than 650 clones listed, around 82% are singletons. Time point given: week 3, after first cycle of checkpoint inhibitor. TIE cells were CD3+ CD4- CD8+ CD45RA- CD45RO-high CD27- CCR7- memory T cells. These receptors lack a known antigen. Sequencing used CD8+ T cells from blood, obtained from a patient treated with checkpoint blockade. These receptors came from a human donor with melanoma.

This clone has a handful of counts. The rearrangement links TRBV27 to TRBJ1-2; 10 bases are shared with TRBD1. CDR1 MNHEY and CDR2 SMNVEV come from the germline V gene (reference sequence). The CDR3 is made up of 15 amino acids. Trimming cost V 5 bases and J 5 bases; bases outside gene matches: 8. CDR3: CASSPPGQGIYGYTF. CDR3 DNA: TGTGCCAGCAGTCCTCCGGGACAGGGGATATATGGCTACACCTTC.

This clone has just one count. The V call is TRBV5-6, the J call TRBJ1-1; possibly TRBD1 for D (6 bases). The germline CDR1 and CDR2 sequences are SGHDT and YYEEEE. The CDR3 spans 15 residues. Trimming pared 2 bases from V and 1 base from J, leaving 12 bases between. The CDR3 sequence: CASSFRGRTNTEAFF. For the CDR3, the DNA is TGTGCCAGCAGCTTTCGGGGGCGGACGAACACTGAAGCTTTCTTT. The full variable domain, with the rest looked up from reference TRBV5-6 and TRBJ1-1, is DAGVTQSPTHLIKTRGQQVTLRCSPKSGHDTVSWYQQALGQGPQFIFQYYEEEERQRGNFPDRFSGHQFPNYSSELNVNALLLGDSALYLCASSFRGRTNTEAFFGQGTRLTVV.

The V call is TRBV29-1, the J call TRBJ2-1; TRBD2 agrees at 11 bases. The length of the CDR3 is 14 residues. The germline V gene encodes CDR1 SQVTM and CDR2 ANQGSEA. V was clipped by 5 bases and J by 9 bases; unmatched bases: 9. The DNA for the CDR3 is TGCAGCGTTCTTAGCGGGAGGGCCGCCGGTGAGCAGTTCTTC. This gives the protein CSVLSGRAAGEQFF.

This clone was detected once. The chain uses TRBV10-1 and TRBJ1-3; possibly TRBD1 for D (6 bases). Germline-derived CDR1 and CDR2 are WNHNN and SYGVQD (reference sequence). Deletions cut 0 bases from V and 0 bases from J, with 9 bases between. The CDR3 consists of 16 residues. This CDR3 reads CASSESSGASGNTIYF. CDR3 nucleotides: TGCGCCAGCAGTGAGTCGTCAGGGGCCTCTGGAAACACCATATATTTT.

As concerns this clone: Its ends do not fully match the called genes, so a read error is possible. The rearrangement links TRBV28 to TRBJ2-7, with a tentative D call TRBD1 (6 bases). Germline CDR1 is MDHEN and CDR2 is SYDVKM. The CDR3 runs 18 residues. The CDR3 DNA sequence: TGTGCCAGCAGTTTTAAGTCTTCGAGGAACAGGGAACATGAGCAGTTGGACTTC. It specifies CASSFKSSRNREHEQLDF.

The chain employs TRBV15 and TRBJ2-7, with D perhaps TRBD1 or TRBD2 (5 bases each). Trimming shortened V by 0 bases and J by 2 bases, and 20 bases separated the two germline ends. The CDR3 has 18 residues. Germline CDR1 is LNHNV and CDR2 is YYDKDF (reference sequence). DNA of the CDR3: TGTGCCACCAGCAGAGACCCCCGGGACGCCGGGACCACCTACGAGCAGTACTTC. It specifies CATSRDPRDAGTTYEQYF.

This chain joins TRBV6-5 and TRBJ1-1; possibly TRBD1 for D (6 bases). Trimming pared 6 bases from V and 2 bases from J, leaving 10 bases between. Germline CDR1 reads MNHEY; CDR2 reads SVGAGI. The CDR3 length is 13 residues. The CDR3 loop reads CASRQGTNTEAFF. CDR3 DNA: TGTGCCAGCAGACAGGGCACAAACACTGAAGCTTTCTTT.

CDR3 sequence: CASSTLGSGATGELFF. CDR3 bases: TGTGCCAGCTCCACCCTAGGATCGGGGGCCACCGGGGAGCTGTTTTTT. The rearrangement joins TRBV27 to TRBJ2-2; D might be TRBD1 or TRBD2, each matching 6 bases. Trimming took off 8 bases at V and 4 bases at J, with 20 bases between the two ends. CDR3 length equals 16 residues. Per germline, CDR1 MNHEY and CDR2 SMNVEV (reference sequence).

The chain employs TRBV5-1 and TRBJ2-5; 7 bases match TRBD2. Germline V lookup: CDR1 SGHRS, CDR2 YFSETQ. Trimming removed 3 bases from V and 5 bases from J; junction bases left unmatched: 16. The CDR3 covers 17 residues. CDR3 nucleotides: TGCGCCAGCAGCTCGCCGCAGGCGGGAGAATCGCGGGAGACCCAGTACTTC. Protein: CASSSPQAGESRETQYF. Full variable domain (outside the CDR3, taken from reference TRBV5-1 and TRBJ2-5): KAGVTQTPRYLIKTRGQQVTLSCSPISGHRSVSWYQQTPGQGLQFLFEYFSETQRNKGNFPGRFSGRQFSNSRSEMNVSTLELGDSALYLCASSSPQAGESRETQYFGPGTRLLVL.

The chain is built from TRBV27 and TRBJ2-1, with 7 positions matching TRBD1. The CDR3 is made up of 17 amino acids. In germline, CDR1 is MNHEY, CDR2 SMNVEV (reference sequence). V lost 4 bases, J lost 4 bases, and 13 bases stayed unmatched. CDR3 loop: CASSSLQTGTLYNEQFF. The CDR3 DNA follows: TGTGCCAGCAGTTCCCTCCAGACAGGGACCCTATACAATGAGCAGTTCTTC.

The chain recombines TRBV13 with TRBJ2-7, with TRBD1 matching over 9 bases. V dropped 5 bases and J dropped 4; count of bases not matched to a gene: 6. The length of the CDR3 is 14 residues. Germline V lookup: CDR1 PRHDT, CDR2 FYEKMQ (reference sequence). CDR3 residues: CASSARDRAYEQYF. The CDR3 nucleotides are TGTGCCAGCAGCGCTCGGGACAGGGCTTACGAGCAGTACTTC.

The chain uses TRBV9 and TRBJ2-2, with 8 bases fitting TRBD1. With 4 bases clipped from V and 1 base from J, the junction kept 15 bases outside the gene matches. Looked up from germline, CDR1 is SGDLS and CDR2 is YYNGEE. The CDR3 loop spans 19 amino acids. Written as DNA, the CDR3 is TGTGCCAGCAGCCCTCAGGGGGCTCAACTAGTTATGAACACCGGGGAGCTGTTTTTT. Translating it yields CASSPQGAQLVMNTGELFF.

This chain uses TRBV7-6 with TRBJ1-3; D gene unclear. This CDR3 comprises 13 residues. Trimming cost V 0 bases and J 4 bases, with 4 bases left between them. Germline assignment: CDR1 SGHVS and CDR2 FNYEAQ. The CDR3 nucleotides read TGTGCCAGCAGCTTAGCTTGGGGAAACACCATATATTTT. It codes for CASSLAWGNTIYF.

CDR3 protein: CASSPPGTGRNYEQYF. The CDR3 DNA sequence: TGTGCCAGCAGTCCCCCTGGGACAGGGAGAAACTACGAGCAGTACTTC. The chain links TRBV28 to TRBJ2-5, with 9 bases matching TRBD1. The tail of the sequence fits TRBJ2-7 better, so the J call may be wrong. This CDR3 has 16 amino acids. The V gene's germline CDR1 is MDHEN and CDR2 SYDVKM.

The chain couples TRBV28 to TRBJ1-1; no definite D call. The germline V gene encodes CDR1 MDHEN and CDR2 SYDVKM. Trimming pared 1 base from V and 0 bases from J, leaving 15 bases between. This CDR3 is built from 17 residues. CDR3 loop: CASSLFPPHSVNTEAFF. The CDR3 DNA reads as TGTGCCAGCAGTTTATTTCCCCCACACAGCGTGAACACTGAAGCTTTCTTT.

The chain employs TRBV6-6 and TRBJ2-1; 9 nucleotides align to TRBD2. Unmatched junction bases numbered 4, after V lost 0 bases and J lost 4 bases. CDR3 length: 16 amino acids. Germline CDR1 is MNHNY and CDR2 is SVGAGI (reference sequence). CDR3 nucleotide sequence: TGTGCCAGCAGTTACTCGAACAGCGGGAGGTACAATGAGCAGTTCTTC. As protein: CASSYSNSGRYNEQFF.

The rearrangement links TRBV19 to TRBJ2-2, with D maybe TRBD2 (6 bases). This CDR3 contains 14 residues. Trimming cost V 3 bases and J 6 bases, with 11 bases left between them. CDR1 and CDR2 from the germline V gene are LNHDA and SQIVND (reference sequence). CDR3 DNA: TGTGCCAGTAGTATCCCGGGCGGGGCCGGGGAGCTGTTTTTT. Amino acid sequence: CASSIPGGAGELFF.

This clone has only a few counts. The chain couples TRBV19 to TRBJ2-7; either TRBD1 or TRBD2 may fit D (5 bases each). The CDR3 consists of 14 residues. The germline gives CDR1 LNHDA, CDR2 SQIVND (reference sequence). The V and J ends lost 5 bases and 0 bases respectively, with 11 bases between them. In DNA form, the CDR3 reads TGTGCCAGTAGTCCCAGGGACGGCTCCTACGAGCAGTACTTC. Translated, it gives CASSPRDGSYEQYF.

The rearrangement joins TRBV23-1 to TRBJ2-7; TRBD2 agrees at 16 bases. TRBV23-1 is recorded as an ORF, its role being uncertain. V was pared by 4 bases and J by 4 bases, with 10 bases of the junction left unmatched. The CDR3 is 18 residues long. This CDR3 reads CASSPLGLAGGTIYEQYF. CDR3 DNA sequence: TGCGCCAGCAGTCCCCTGGGACTAGCGGGAGGGACCATTTACGAGCAGTACTTC.

The genes are TRBV7-9 and TRBJ2-7; the match to TRBD1 covers 7 bases. The CDR3 length is 15 residues. With V trimmed by 5 bases and J by 2 bases, 9 bases remained unmatched. CDR1 is SEHNR and CDR2 is FQNEAQ in the germline V gene (reference sequence). The CDR3 protein is CASSLPDRPAYEQYF. CDR3 bases: TGTGCCAGCAGCCTACCGGACAGGCCCGCCTACGAGCAGTACTTC.

This clone was seen just once. The gene calls are TRBV7-9 and TRBJ1-4; no clear D gene. V lost 3 bases and J lost 8, with 16 bases in between. Germline V gene data show CDR1 as SEHNR and CDR2 as FQNEAQ (reference sequence). CDR3 length equals 15 residues. The CDR3 DNA is TGTGCCAGCAGCTTTCCTGGGCCAGTGGGGGAAAAACTGTTTTTT. It is translated as CASSFPGPVGEKLFF.

This chain connects TRBV12-5 to TRBJ2-1; the match to TRBD2 covers 9 bases. V was pared by 0 bases and J by 2 bases, with 17 bases of the junction left unmatched. CDR3 length: 21 amino acids. CDR1 LGHNT and CDR2 FRNRAP come from the germline V gene. Here the CDR3 DNA reads TGTGCTAGTGGTTTGGTATATATTCTGGTTGGGCGGGAGGGCCCCTACAATGAGCAGTTCTTC. Its protein product is CASGLVYILVGREGPYNEQFF.

The CDR3 protein is CASSYSTGHGYTF. Here the CDR3 DNA reads TGTGCCAGCAGTTACTCGACAGGCCATGGCTACACCTTC. This chain links TRBV6-6 with TRBJ1-2; D might be TRBD1 (6 bases). Between the trimmed V and J ends, which lost 0 bases and 6 bases, there was a span of 8 bases. The CDR3 has 13 amino acids. CDR1 and CDR2 (germline): MNHNY, SVGAGI (reference sequence).

This clone appeared a few times. The chain employs TRBV4-1 and TRBJ2-1; 9 nucleotides line up with TRBD2. The CDR3 loop spans 13 amino acids. Trimming cost V 4 bases and J 6 bases; bases outside gene matches: 1. Germline values: CDR1 MGHRA, CDR2 YSYEKL. The CDR3 loop is CASSLSGGNEQFF. DNA of the CDR3: TGCGCCAGCAGCCTTAGCGGGGGCAATGAGCAGTTCTTC.

The gene calls are TRBV7-9 and TRBJ2-1, with D perhaps TRBD2 (6 bases). The germline V gene has CDR1 SEHNR and CDR2 FQNEAQ (reference sequence). CDR3 length: 15 amino acids. V was pared by 4 bases and J by 5 bases, with 15 bases between. The CDR3 sequence: CASSSSGPGDNEQFF. The CDR3 nucleotides read TGTGCCAGCAGCTCCAGCGGGCCAGGAGACAATGAGCAGTTCTTC.